This TCR beta chain was recorded in a study of blood T cell repertoires in COVID-19. Across the study: T cells, B-cell-depleted T cells, or PBMCs supplied cDNA or gDNA.

Patients in Seattle were enrolled during active infection, then followed longitudinally. Sequencing used immunoSEQ multiplex PCR; TCRdb keeps in-frame clones, though not all of them. The sample lists about 100,000 clones, about nine tenths occurring once. Material for sequencing was peripheral blood. The sequence came from a young man with COVID-19, enrolled during active disease.

The CDR3 sequence is CASSIKADYTGELFF. The CDR3 DNA is TGTGCCAGTAGTATAAAGGCAGACTACACCGGGGAGCTGTTTTTT. The rearrangement joins TRBV19 to TRBJ2-2; D ambiguous. Germline CDR1 is LNHDA and CDR2 is SQIVND (reference sequence). The CDR3 contains 15 residues. V lost 2 bases and J lost 3, with 10 bases in between.